These 15 T cell receptor beta chains were sequenced from one sample in a study of shared T cell receptors in the human thymus. Clones were sequenced by immunoSEQ multiplex PCR, and TCRdb holds only the in-frame ones, with some missing. The sample shows roughly 550,000 clones, 78% of them seen only once. This same sample was also taken into another study, of human thymus T cells.

The sequenced material came from thymocytes. These receptors all come from a boy under three years old with a congenital heart defect.

This CDR3 is CASSHRTSGSYEQYF. CDR3 DNA sequence: TGTGCCAGCAGCCATCGGACTAGCGGGTCCTACGAGCAGTACTTC. The gene calls are TRBV7-2 and TRBJ2-7, with 11 nucleotides matching TRBD2. Germline lookup yields CDR1 SGHTA and CDR2 FQGNSA. The CDR3 sequence is 15 residues long. V lost 5 bases and J lost 1; bases outside the gene matches: 4.

The chain carries TRBV27 and TRBJ1-5; TRBD1 is a possible D gene (5 bases). The V gene lost 5 bases and the J gene lost 3 bases, with 11 bases spanning the gap. CDR1 is MNHEY and CDR2 is SMNVEV in the germline V gene (reference sequence). The CDR3 extends over 14 amino acids. CDR3 sequence reads: CASSLTGSNQPQHF. CDR3 nucleotide sequence: TGTGCCAGCAGTCTAACAGGATCCAATCAGCCCCAGCATTTT.

The chain carries TRBV14 and TRBJ2-1, with no clear D. This CDR3 has 13 residues. Trimming left V 4 bases short and J 9 bases short, with 13 bases between. Germline V gene sequence: CDR1 SGHDN, CDR2 FVKESK. The CDR3 DNA reads as TGTGCCAGCAGCCCCGCCCGGTACTGTGAGCAGTTCTTC. It codes for CASSPARYCEQFF.

This clone was picked up a small number of times. The chain links TRBV19 to TRBJ2-1, with 8 nucleotides matching TRBD1. J lost 12 bases, V lost 4 bases, and 5 bases had no gene match. The CDR3 has 12 residues. Germline lookup yields CDR1 LNHDA and CDR2 SQIVND (reference sequence). The chain's CDR3 is CASSTHRGRQFF. As DNA, the CDR3 is TGTGCCAGTAGTACACACAGGGGGAGGCAGTTCTTC.

Concerning this clone: This CDR3 is also generated by other DNA sequences in the sample. The genes are TRBV28 and TRBJ2-7, with TRBD1 matching over 7 bases. CDR3 length: 13 residues. V lost 3 bases to trimming and J lost 2 bases; unmatched junction nucleotides: 1. From germline, CDR1 is MDHEN and CDR2 SYDVKM. The CDR3 region has the DNA TGTGCCAGCAGTTTGACAGGGCCCTACGAGCAGTACTTC. Translated: CASSLTGPYEQYF.

This clone was counted a few times. This rearrangement joins TRBV4-2 to TRBJ1-3, with D unresolved. Germline-derived CDR1 and CDR2 are LGHNA and YNFKEQ. With 0 bases removed from V and 2 bases from J, the gap between germline ends came to 5 bases. The CDR3 sequence is 14 residues long. For the CDR3, the DNA is TGTGCCAGCAGCCAAGATTTCGCTGGAAACACCATATATTTT. Translation: CASSQDFAGNTIYF.

This chain connects TRBV6-5 to TRBJ2-7; 8 bases fit TRBD1. The germline V gene encodes CDR1 MNHEY and CDR2 SVGAGI. V trimming: 6 bases; J trimming: 3 bases; junction bases outside the gene matches: 7. The CDR3 consists of 14 residues. The CDR3 bases are TGTGCCAGCAGGGTCTCGGACAGGGTCTACGAGCAGTACTTC. This gives the protein CASRVSDRVYEQYF.

The chain has TRBV2 and TRBJ2-7; TRBD2 matches 7 bases. Germline lookup yields CDR1 SNHLY and CDR2 FYNNEI. The V segment lost 8 bases and the J segment 4 bases; nucleotides outside the gene matches: 17. The CDR3 runs 16 residues. CDR3 protein: CASPKVPAGVGYEQYF. CDR3 in DNA: TGTGCCAGCCCAAAAGTGCCCGCGGGAGTTGGATACGAGCAGTACTTC.

This rearrangement joins TRBV6-5 to TRBJ1-3, with D unresolved. V lost 7 bases and J 4 bases, leaving 14 bases between the germline ends. The CDR3 extends over 14 amino acids. The germline V gene has CDR1 MNHEY and CDR2 SVGAGI. CDR3 residues: CASTSREGGNTIYF. In DNA form, the CDR3 reads TGTGCCAGCACCTCGAGGGAAGGCGGAAACACCATATATTTT.

The V and J genes are TRBV7-2 and TRBJ1-1; 7 nucleotides line up with TRBD1. With V trimmed by 2 bases and J by 1 base, 7 bases remained unmatched. Germline-derived CDR1 and CDR2 are SGHTA and FQGNSA. This CDR3 is 16 amino acids long. DNA for the CDR3: TGTGCCAGCAGCTTAAACCCGCCAGGGGGGAACACTGAAGCTTTCTTT. It yields the protein CASSLNPPGGNTEAFF.

This clone was detected a few times. The rearrangement uses TRBV2 and TRBJ2-3; maybe TRBD1 (6 bases). V lost 7 bases and J 0 bases, leaving 14 bases between the germline ends. CDR1 is SNHLY and CDR2 is FYNNEI in the germline V gene. This CDR3 region has 15 residues. DNA for the CDR3: TGTGCCAGCAAGGGGGTAGCCCCCAGCACAGATACGCAGTATTTT. Translated: CASKGVAPSTDTQYF.

This clone occurred once. The chain uses TRBV7-2 and TRBJ2-2; 9 bases match TRBD2. This CDR3 spans 18 amino acids. Germline values: CDR1 SGHTA, CDR2 FQGNSA. The V gene end was trimmed by 2 bases and the J gene end by 5 bases; junction bases not matched to a gene: 12. CDR3: CASSLILLAGGGTGELFF. The CDR3 nucleotides are TGTGCCAGCAGCTTAATTTTGCTGGCGGGAGGGGGGACCGGGGAGCTGTTTTTT.

This rearrangement joins TRBV19 to TRBJ1-4; no clear D. Germline V gene lookup returns CDR1 LNHDA and CDR2 SQIVND (reference sequence). This CDR3 is 13 amino acids long. V shed 6 bases and J shed 4 bases, with 9 bases lying between them. The CDR3 bases are TGTGCCAGTAGGCGAGGAGATAATGAAAAACTGTTTTTT. Residues: CASRRGDNEKLFF.

This rearrangement joins TRBV7-2 to TRBJ1-3, with 7 bases matching TRBD1. This CDR3 is built from 15 residues. Germline loops: CDR1 SGHTA, CDR2 FQGNSA. V was clipped by 0 bases and J by 2 bases; unmatched bases: 1. In DNA form, the CDR3 reads TGTGCCAGCAGCTTAGCAACAGGGGCTGGAAACACCATATATTTT. This translates into CASSLATGAGNTIYF.

The V gene is TRBV6-6, the J gene TRBJ2-3; TRBD2 matches at 10 bases. This CDR3 region has 16 residues. Germline trimming cut 7 bases from V and 0 bases from J; bases unmatched to any gene: 7. The V gene's germline CDR1 is MNHNY and CDR2 SVGAGI (reference sequence). This CDR3 reads CASTTGLADSTDTQYF. The DNA of the CDR3 is TGTGCCAGCACTACCGGACTAGCGGATAGCACAGATACGCAGTATTTT.